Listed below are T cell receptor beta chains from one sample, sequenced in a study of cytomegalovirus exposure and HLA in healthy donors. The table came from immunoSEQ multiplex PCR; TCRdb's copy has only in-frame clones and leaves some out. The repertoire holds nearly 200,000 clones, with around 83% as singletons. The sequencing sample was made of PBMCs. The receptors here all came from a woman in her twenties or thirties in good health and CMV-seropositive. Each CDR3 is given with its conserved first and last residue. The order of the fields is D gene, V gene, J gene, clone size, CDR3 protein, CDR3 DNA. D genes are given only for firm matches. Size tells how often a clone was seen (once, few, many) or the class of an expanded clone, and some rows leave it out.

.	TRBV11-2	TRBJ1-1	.	CASSLGRATTFF	TGTGCCAGCAGCTTAGGCAGGGCGACGACCTTCTTT
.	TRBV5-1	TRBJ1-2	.	CASSQADRPNGYTF	TGCGCCAGCAGCCAAGCTGACAGGCCCAATGGCTACACCTTC
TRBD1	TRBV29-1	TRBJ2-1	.	CSVTHGTGVYNEQFF	TGCAGCGTTACCCACGGGACAGGGGTCTACAATGAGCAGTTCTTC
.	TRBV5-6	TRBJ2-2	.	CASSFRGIRTGELFF	TGTGCCAGCAGCTTCAGGGGAATTCGGACCGGGGAGCTGTTTTTT
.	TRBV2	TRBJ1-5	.	CASSGGSQPQHF	TGTGCCAGCAGTGGAGGGAGTCAGCCCCAGCATTTT
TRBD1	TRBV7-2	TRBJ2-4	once	CASSWDRPENIQYF	TGTGCCAGCAGCTGGGACAGACCAGAAAACATTCAGTACTTC
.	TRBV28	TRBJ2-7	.	CASSGPIYEQYF	TGTGCCAGCAGTGGCCCCATCTACGAGCAGTACTTC
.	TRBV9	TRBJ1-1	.	CASSVEGQPNTEAFF	TGTGCCAGCAGCGTAGAGGGACAACCGAACACTGAAGCTTTCTTT
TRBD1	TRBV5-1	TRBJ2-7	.	CASTGGQGSYEQYF	TGCGCCAGCACCGGAGGACAGGGGTCCTACGAGCAGTACTTC
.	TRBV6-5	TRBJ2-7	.	CASSRSSYEQYF	TGTGCCAGCAGTCGGTCGTCGTACGAGCAGTACTTC
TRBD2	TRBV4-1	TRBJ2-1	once	CASSQWVPAGQASTHNEQFF	TGCGCCAGCAGCCAATGGGTCCCAGCGGGGCAGGCCAGTACTCACAATGAGCAGTTCTTC
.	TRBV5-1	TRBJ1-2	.	CASSSGTSYGYTF	TGCGCCAGCAGCTCCGGGACAAGCTATGGCTACACCTTC
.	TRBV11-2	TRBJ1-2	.	CASSLAGGRQLEGYGYTF	TGTGCCAGCAGCTTAGCGGGTGGCAGACAATTGGAGGGATATGGCTACACCTTC
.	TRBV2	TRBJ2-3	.	CASDSVQDGTDTQYF	TGTGCCAGCGACTCCGTACAGGACGGCACAGATACGCAGTATTTT
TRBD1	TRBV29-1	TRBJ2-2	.	CSVEAGTASNTGELFF	TGCAGCGTTGAAGCCGGGACAGCTTCGAACACCGGGGAGCTGTTTTTT
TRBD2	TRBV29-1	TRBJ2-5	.	CSVDPGGETQYF	TGCAGCGTTGACCCGGGAGGGGAGACCCAGTACTTC
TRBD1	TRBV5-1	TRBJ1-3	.	CASSRDRSGNTIYF	TGCGCCAGCAGCCGGGACAGGAGTGGAAACACCATATATTTT
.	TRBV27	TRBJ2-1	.	CATSRERYGNEQFF	TGTGCCACGTCCAGGGAAAGGTATGGGAATGAGCAGTTCTTC
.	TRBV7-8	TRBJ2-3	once	CASSLERGTQYF	TGTGCCAGCAGCTTAGAGCGCGGCACGCAGTATTTT
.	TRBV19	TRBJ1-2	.	CASRRQYGYTF	TGTGCCAGTAGGAGACAGTATGGCTACACCTTC
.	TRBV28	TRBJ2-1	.	CASSPPPGQPNYNEQFF	TGTGCCAGCAGTCCGCCCCCCGGACAGCCTAATTACAATGAGCAGTTCTTC
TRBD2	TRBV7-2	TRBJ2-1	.	CASSLVLGGRSDEQFF	TGTGCCAGCAGCTTAGTCCTAGGCGGGAGATCCGATGAGCAGTTCTTC
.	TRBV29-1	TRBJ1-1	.	CSPGPAEAFF	TGCAGCCCTGGCCCCGCTGAAGCTTTCTTT
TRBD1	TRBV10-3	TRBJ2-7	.	CATRDRPYEQYF	TGTGCCACCCGGGACAGACCCTACGAGCAGTACTTC
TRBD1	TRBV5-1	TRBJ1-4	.	CASSPGQGRGEKLFF	TGCGCCAGCAGCCCCGGACAGGGGAGGGGGGAAAAACTGTTTTTT
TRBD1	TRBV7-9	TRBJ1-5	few	CASRSGQGQPQHF	TGTGCCAGCAGGTCGGGACAGGGTCAGCCCCAGCATTTT
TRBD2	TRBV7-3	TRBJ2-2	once	CASSLRAASGRSGELFF	TGTGCCAGCAGCTTACGTGCGGCTAGCGGGAGGTCCGGGGAGCTGTTTTTT
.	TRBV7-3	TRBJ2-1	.	CASSLEGALEQFF	TGTGCCAGCAGCTTGGAGGGGGCTCTCGAGCAGTTCTTC
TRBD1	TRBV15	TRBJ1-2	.	CATSRDRDRGRGYTF	TGTGCCACCAGCAGAGATCGGGACAGGGGTAGAGGCTACACCTTC
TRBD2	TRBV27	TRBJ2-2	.	CASSLSGLAISLNGELFF	TGTGCCAGCAGTTTATCGGGACTAGCAATATCCCTAAACGGGGAGCTGTTTTTT
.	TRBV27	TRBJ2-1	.	CASSLSFSLVYNEQFF	TGTGCCAGCAGTTTATCGTTCTCTTTAGTCTACAATGAGCAGTTCTTC
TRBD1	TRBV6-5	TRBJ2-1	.	CASSLRDREFF	TGTGCCAGCAGTTTGCGGGACAGGGAGTTCTTC
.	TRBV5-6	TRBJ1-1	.	CASSIFTEAFF	TGTGCCAGCAGCATCTTTACTGAAGCTTTCTTT
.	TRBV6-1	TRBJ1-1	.	CASSEVRAEAFF	TGTGCCAGCAGTGAAGTCAGGGCAGAAGCTTTCTTT
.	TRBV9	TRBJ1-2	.	CASSDPQDPNFNYGYTF	TGTGCCAGCAGCGACCCACAGGACCCGAACTTTAACTATGGCTACACCTTC
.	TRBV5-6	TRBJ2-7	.	CASSRTTEVNEQYF	TGTGCCAGCAGCCGAACGACAGAGGTCAACGAGCAGTACTTC
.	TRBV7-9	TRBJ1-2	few	CASSESQGSYSRGYTF	TGTGCCAGCAGCGAGTCTCAGGGCTCTTACAGTCGTGGCTACACCTTC
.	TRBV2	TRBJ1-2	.	CASVTGSEGYTF	TGTGCCAGCGTCACAGGGAGCGAGGGCTACACCTTC
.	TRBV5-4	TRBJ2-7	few	CASSLTRGLVGVGYEQYF	TGTGCCAGCAGCTTGACTAGGGGACTTGTTGGGGTAGGGTACGAGCAGTACTTC
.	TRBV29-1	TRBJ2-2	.	CSARGGATNTGELFF	TGCAGCGCCCGTGGCGGGGCGACGAACACCGGGGAGCTGTTTTTT
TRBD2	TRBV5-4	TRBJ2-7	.	CASSPRGGETFGQYF	TGTGCCAGCAGCCCCCGGGGAGGGGAAACATTTGGGCAGTACTTC
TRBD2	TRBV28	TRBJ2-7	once	CASSFGLAGDYEQYF	TGTGCCAGCAGTTTCGGACTAGCGGGCGACTACGAGCAGTACTTC
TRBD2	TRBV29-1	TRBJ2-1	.	CSLTSGSMGDEQFF	TGCAGCCTGACTAGCGGGAGTATGGGCGATGAGCAGTTCTTC
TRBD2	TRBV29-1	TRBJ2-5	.	CSVRLGGTTETQYF	TGCAGCGTTCGTCTGGGAGGGACTACAGAGACCCAGTACTTC
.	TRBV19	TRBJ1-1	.	CASSNFLRENTEAFF	TGTGCCAGTAGTAACTTCCTCAGGGAGAACACTGAAGCTTTCTTT
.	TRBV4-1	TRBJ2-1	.	CASSLSSGELLNEQFF	TGCGCCAGCAGCCTTTCGTCGGGAGAGCTTTTGAATGAGCAGTTCTTC
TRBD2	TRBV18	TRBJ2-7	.	CASSPPASGRRREQYF	TGTGCCAGCTCACCACCGGCTAGCGGGAGACGACGGGAGCAGTACTTC
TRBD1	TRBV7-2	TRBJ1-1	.	CASSQTGGPAFF	TGTGCCAGCAGCCAGACAGGGGGCCCAGCTTTCTTT
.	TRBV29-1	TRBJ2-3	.	CSVVGDSTDTQYF	TGCAGCGTTGTGGGAGACTCTACAGATACGCAGTATTTT
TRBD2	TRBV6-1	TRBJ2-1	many	CASSEDLAGSQEQFF	TGTGCCAGCAGTGAAGACCTAGCGGGAAGTCAGGAGCAGTTCTTC
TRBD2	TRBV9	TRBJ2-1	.	CASSVVSPSGGSYNEQFF	TGTGCCAGCAGCGTAGTCTCTCCTAGCGGGGGCTCCTACAATGAGCAGTTCTTC
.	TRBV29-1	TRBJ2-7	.	CSFRDSGSYEQYF	TGCAGCTTCCGGGACTCCGGGTCCTACGAGCAGTACTTC
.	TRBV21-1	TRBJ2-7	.	CASSNGITYEQYF	TGTGCCAGCAGCAACGGTATTACCTACGAGCAGTACTTC
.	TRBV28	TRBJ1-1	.	CASSFRRNTEAFF	TGTGCCAGCAGTTTTAGGAGGAACACTGAAGCTTTCTTT
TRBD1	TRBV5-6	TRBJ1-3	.	CASSLGQGVPGNTIYF	TGTGCCAGCAGCTTGGGACAGGGGGTTCCCGGAAACACCATATATTTT
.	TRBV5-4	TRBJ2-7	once	CASSLKQGNPYEQYF	TGTGCCAGCAGCTTGAAACAGGGTAATCCCTACGAGCAGTACTTC
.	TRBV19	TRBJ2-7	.	CASSGGQAPSYEQYF	TGTGCCAGTAGTGGGGGACAAGCGCCCTCCTACGAGCAGTACTTC
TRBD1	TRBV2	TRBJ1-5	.	CASRARTGANQPQHF	TGTGCCAGCAGGGCAAGGACAGGGGCTAATCAGCCCCAGCATTTT